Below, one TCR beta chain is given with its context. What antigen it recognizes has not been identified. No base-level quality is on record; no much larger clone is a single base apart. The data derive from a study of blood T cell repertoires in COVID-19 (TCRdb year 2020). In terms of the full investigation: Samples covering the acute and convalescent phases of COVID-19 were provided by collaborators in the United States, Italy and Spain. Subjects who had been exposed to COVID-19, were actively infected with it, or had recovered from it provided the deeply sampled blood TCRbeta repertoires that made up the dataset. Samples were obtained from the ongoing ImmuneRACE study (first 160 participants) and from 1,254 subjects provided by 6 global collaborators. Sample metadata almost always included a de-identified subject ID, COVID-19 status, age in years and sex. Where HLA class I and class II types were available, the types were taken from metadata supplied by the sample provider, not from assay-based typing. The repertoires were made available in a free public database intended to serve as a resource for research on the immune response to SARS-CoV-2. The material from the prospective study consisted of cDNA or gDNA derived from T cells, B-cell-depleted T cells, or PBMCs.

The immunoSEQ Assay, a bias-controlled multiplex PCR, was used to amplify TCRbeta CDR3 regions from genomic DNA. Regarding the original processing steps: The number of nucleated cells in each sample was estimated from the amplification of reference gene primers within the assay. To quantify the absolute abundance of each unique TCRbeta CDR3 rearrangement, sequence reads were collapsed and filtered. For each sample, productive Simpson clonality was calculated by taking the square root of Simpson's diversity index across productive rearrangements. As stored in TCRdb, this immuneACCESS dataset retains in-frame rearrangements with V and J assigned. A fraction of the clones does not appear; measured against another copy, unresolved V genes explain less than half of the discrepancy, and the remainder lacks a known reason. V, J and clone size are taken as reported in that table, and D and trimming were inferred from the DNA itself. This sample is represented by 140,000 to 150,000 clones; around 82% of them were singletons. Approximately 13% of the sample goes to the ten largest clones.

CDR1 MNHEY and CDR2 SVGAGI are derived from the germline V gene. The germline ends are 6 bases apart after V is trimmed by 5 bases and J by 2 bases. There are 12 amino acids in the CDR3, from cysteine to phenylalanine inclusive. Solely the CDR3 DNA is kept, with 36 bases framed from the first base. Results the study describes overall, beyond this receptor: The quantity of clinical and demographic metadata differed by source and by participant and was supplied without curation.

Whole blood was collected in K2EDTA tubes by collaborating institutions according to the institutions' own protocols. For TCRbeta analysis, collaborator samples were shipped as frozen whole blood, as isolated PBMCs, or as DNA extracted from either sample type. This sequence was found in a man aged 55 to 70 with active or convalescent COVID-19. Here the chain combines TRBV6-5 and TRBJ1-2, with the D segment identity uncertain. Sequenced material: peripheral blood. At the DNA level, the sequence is TGTGCCAGCAGTCCCGCGAACTATGGCTACACCTTC. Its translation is CASSPANYGYTF.